This T cell receptor (beta chain) is drawn from a study of liver allograft versus peripheral blood T cells. The overall study: The study compared liver allograft T cell receptor repertoires against peripheral blood repertoires of liver transplant recipients. General study points: Peripheral blood repertoires reportedly differed from the T cell receptor repertoires found inside liver allografts.

With respect to this clonotype: Antigen unknown.

CDR1 and CDR2 (germline): SGHAT, FQNNGV. The V end lost 1 base, the J end lost 1 base, and 9 bases lay between the germline ends. The CDR3 runs 15 residues. In TCRdb, the reads were re-called with MiXCR into one record per CDR3 protein. The table shows 15,000 or so distinct CDR3 sequences, with approximately 20% occurring only once. The chain recombines TRBV11-2 with TRBJ2-3; D gene ambiguous. This TCR was recovered from a human patient who had a liver transplant. The graft donor may have contributed some T cells. The CDR3 sequence: CASSLGSYGTDTQYF. CDR3 coding DNA: TGTGCCAGCAGCTTAGGTAGCTACGGCACAGATACGCAGTATTTT.